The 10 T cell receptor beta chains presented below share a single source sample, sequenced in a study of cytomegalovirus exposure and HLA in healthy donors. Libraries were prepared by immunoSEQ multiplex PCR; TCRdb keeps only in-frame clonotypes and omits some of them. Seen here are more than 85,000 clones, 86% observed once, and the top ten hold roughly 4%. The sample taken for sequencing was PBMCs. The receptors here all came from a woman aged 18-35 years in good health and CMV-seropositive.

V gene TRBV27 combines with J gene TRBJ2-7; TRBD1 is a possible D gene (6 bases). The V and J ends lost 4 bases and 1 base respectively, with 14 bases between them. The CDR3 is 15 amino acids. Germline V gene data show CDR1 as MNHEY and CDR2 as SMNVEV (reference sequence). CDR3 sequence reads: CASSSGTIKSYEQYF. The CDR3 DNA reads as TGTGCCAGCAGTTCGGGGACAATTAAGTCCTACGAGCAGTACTTC.

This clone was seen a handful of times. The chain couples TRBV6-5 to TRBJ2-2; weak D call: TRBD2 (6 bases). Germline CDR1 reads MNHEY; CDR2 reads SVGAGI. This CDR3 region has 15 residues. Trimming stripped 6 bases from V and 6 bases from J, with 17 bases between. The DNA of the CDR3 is TGTGCCAGCAGCCCTTGGAGGGACGCGTCCGGGGAGCTGTTTTTT. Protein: CASSPWRDASGELFF.

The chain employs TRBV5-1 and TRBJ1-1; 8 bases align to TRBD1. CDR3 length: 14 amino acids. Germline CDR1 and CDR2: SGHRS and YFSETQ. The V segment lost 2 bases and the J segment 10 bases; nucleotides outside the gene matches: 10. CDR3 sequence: CASSFRKTGDGAFF. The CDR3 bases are TGCGCCAGCAGCTTTAGGAAGACAGGGGACGGAGCTTTCTTT.

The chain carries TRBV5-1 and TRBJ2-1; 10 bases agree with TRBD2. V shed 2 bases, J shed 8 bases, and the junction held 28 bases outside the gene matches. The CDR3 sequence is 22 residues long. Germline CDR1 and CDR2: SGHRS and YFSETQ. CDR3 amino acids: CASSLYGQGGLAVDLGGDEQFF. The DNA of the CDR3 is TGCGCCAGCAGCTTATATGGCCAAGGAGGACTAGCGGTGGACTTAGGGGGCGATGAGCAGTTCTTC.

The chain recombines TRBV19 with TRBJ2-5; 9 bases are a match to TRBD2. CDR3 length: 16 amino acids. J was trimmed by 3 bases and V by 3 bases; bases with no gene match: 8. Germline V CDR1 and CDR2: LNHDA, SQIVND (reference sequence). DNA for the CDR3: TGTGCCAGTAGTATCCCGGGGATAGCGGGAGAAGAGACCCAGTACTTC. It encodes CASSIPGIAGEETQYF.

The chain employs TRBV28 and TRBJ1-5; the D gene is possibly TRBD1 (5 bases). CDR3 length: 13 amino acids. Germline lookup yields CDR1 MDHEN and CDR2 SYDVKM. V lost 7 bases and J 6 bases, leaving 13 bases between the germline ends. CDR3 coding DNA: TGTGCCAGCAAAGCAGGGATCACTCAGCCCCAGCATTTT. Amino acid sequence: CASKAGITQPQHF.

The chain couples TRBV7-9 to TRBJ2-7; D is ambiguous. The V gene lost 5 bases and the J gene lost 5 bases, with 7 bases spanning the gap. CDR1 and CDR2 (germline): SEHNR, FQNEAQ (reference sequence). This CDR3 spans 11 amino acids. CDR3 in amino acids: CASSLSDEQYF. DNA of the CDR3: TGTGCCAGCAGCCTCTCGGACGAGCAGTACTTC.

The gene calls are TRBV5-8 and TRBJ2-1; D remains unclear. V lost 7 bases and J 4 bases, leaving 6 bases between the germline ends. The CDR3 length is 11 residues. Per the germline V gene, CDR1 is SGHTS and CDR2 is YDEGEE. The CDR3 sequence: CASGLYNEQFF. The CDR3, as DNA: TGTGCCAGCGGGCTGTACAATGAGCAGTTCTTC.

CDR3 loop: CASKGDIAYEQYF. CDR3 coding DNA: TGTGCCAGCAAGGGGGACATTGCCTACGAGCAGTACTTC. J is TRBJ2-7 and V is TRBV28; tentatively, D is TRBD1 (6 bases). V lost 7 bases and J lost 2, with 12 bases in between. CDR1 is MDHEN and CDR2 is SYDVKM in the germline V gene. The CDR3 consists of 13 residues.

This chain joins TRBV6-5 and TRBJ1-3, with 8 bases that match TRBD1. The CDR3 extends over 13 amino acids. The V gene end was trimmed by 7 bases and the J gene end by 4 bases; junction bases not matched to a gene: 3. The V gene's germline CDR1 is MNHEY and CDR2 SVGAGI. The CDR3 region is CASKQGGGNTIYF. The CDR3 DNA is TGTGCCAGCAAACAGGGGGGCGGAAACACCATATATTTT.